These 24 T cell receptor beta chains share one sample of origin, sequenced in a study of T-cell reconstitution after alpha-beta-depleted transplantation in children (TCRdb year 2016). What this sample's treatment or condition label stands for: allogeneic hematopoietic cell transplantation with graft depleted of TCRalphabeta T cells and CD19 B cells. Receptors were amplified or captured by PCR. These reads were obtained on an Illumina HiSeq 2500. TCR libraries were prepared with molecular barcoding, using unique molecular identifiers to normalize TCRbeta repertoire quantification. TCRdb trimmed public reads at Q25 via fastp, called clones via MiXCR and kept in-frame beta chains. Rows matching on CDR3 protein sequence are summarized as one entry with the most common DNA and genes. The sample table records 900,000 or so distinct CDR3 sequences; approximately 15% of these occur just once. 5% of the sample is held by the ten biggest clonotypes.

Here the sequenced sample was PBMCs, mostly from graft donor cells, taken 360 days after TCRalphabeta/CD19-depleted stem cell transplant. All receptors derive from a male patient younger than 18 who had a stem cell transplant for acute lymphoblastic leukemia, so the T cells may come from the graft donor.

This chain uses TRBV9 with TRBJ2-2; TRBD1 or TRBD2 may be the D gene (6 bases each). Deletions cut 0 bases from V and 6 bases from J, with 12 bases between. The germline V gene has CDR1 SGDLS and CDR2 YYNGEE. The CDR3 is 15 amino acids. CDR3 DNA: TGTGCCAGCAGCGTAGTCCCGGGGGCCGCCGGGGAGCTGTTTTTT. Its protein product is CASSVVPGAAGELFF.

This clonotype turned up a few times. The chain uses TRBV3-1 and TRBJ2-7, with 9 bases matching TRBD1. J lost 6 bases, V lost 2 bases, and 8 bases had no gene match. This CDR3 contains 15 residues. Germline V gene lookup returns CDR1 LGHDT and CDR2 YNNKEL (reference sequence). In DNA form, the CDR3 reads TGTGCCAGCAGCCAATCGTACAGGGGGCACGGCGAGCAGTACTTC. This translates into CASSQSYRGHGEQYF.

This chain connects TRBV19 to TRBJ2-7; TRBD1 or TRBD2 may be the D gene (5 bases each). Germline V gives CDR1 LNHDA, CDR2 SQIVND (reference sequence). This CDR3 region has 15 residues. V lost 5 bases to trimming and J lost 1 base, with 15 bases between them. In nucleotides, the CDR3 is TGTGCCAGTAGTGATACCGGGACGGGTTCCTACGAGCAGTACTTC. Its translation is CASSDTGTGSYEQYF.

The chain carries TRBV5-1 and TRBJ1-1; D gene unclear. CDR1 and CDR2 (germline): SGHRS, YFSETQ. This CDR3 is 16 amino acids long. V shed 0 bases and J shed 8 bases, with 20 bases lying between them. CDR3 amino acids: CASSLGSSGFWPEAFF. The DNA for the CDR3 is TGCGCCAGCAGCTTGGGGTCATCGGGCTTTTGGCCCGAAGCTTTCTTT.

There are a few counts of this clonotype. The chain couples TRBV18 to TRBJ1-2; D unclear. V was cut by 4 bases and J by 1 base, with 10 bases left in between. The CDR3 extends over 14 amino acids. Germline CDR1 is KGHSH and CDR2 is LQKENI. CDR3 residues: CASSLEHNNYGYTF. For the CDR3, the DNA is TGTGCCAGCTCACTGGAGCATAATAACTATGGCTACACCTTC.

The rearrangement links TRBV5-5 to TRBJ2-5, with D possibly being TRBD1 (7 bases). Germline CDR1 is SGHKS and CDR2 is YYEKEE (reference sequence). The CDR3 has 16 amino acids. Trimming cost V 5 bases and J 5 bases, with 22 bases left between them. CDR3 nucleotide sequence: TGTGCCAGCAGGCCCGTCGCAGGGGGGAATTTGGAGACCCAGTACTTC. Protein sequence: CASRPVAGGNLETQYF.

The chain recombines TRBV21-1 with TRBJ2-3; the D call of TRBD1 is as the table states it, not checked on the DNA. TRBV21-1 is described as a pseudogene. The CDR3 spans 16 residues. CDR3 residues: CASSSRGAGQPRTQYF. For the CDR3, the DNA is TGTGCCAGCAGCTCAAGGGGAGCGGGACAACCAAGGACGCAGTATTTT.

This clonotype was counted a few times. V usage is TRBV20-1 and J usage is TRBJ2-5; D is perhaps TRBD1 (6 bases). Looked up from germline, CDR1 is DFQATT and CDR2 is SNEGSKA (reference sequence). The CDR3 is made up of 14 amino acids. V was clipped by 6 bases and J by 1 base, with 15 bases between them. CDR3 region: CSAYTGSPQETQYF. As DNA, the CDR3 is TGCAGTGCATACACAGGGTCCCCCCAAGAGACCCAGTACTTC.

Many counts were recorded for this clonotype. The chain couples TRBV9 to TRBJ2-3; either TRBD1 or TRBD2 may supply D (5 bases each). Germline V gives CDR1 SGDLS, CDR2 YYNGEE. V was trimmed by 1 base and J by 1 base, leaving 13 bases between them. The CDR3 extends over 16 amino acids. As DNA, the CDR3 is TGTGCCAGCAGCGTAACCTTGGGGGTACGCACAGATACGCAGTATTTT. It encodes CASSVTLGVRTDTQYF. The variable domain in full, completed from reference TRBV9 and TRBJ2-3, reads DSGVTQTPKHLITATGQRVTLRCSPRSGDLSVYWYQQSLDQGLQFLIQYYNGEERAKGNILERFSAQQFPDLHSELNLSSLELGDSALYFCASSVTLGVRTDTQYFGPGTRLTVL.

This chain connects TRBV18 to TRBJ2-3, with D perhaps assigned TRBD1 or TRBD2 (5 bases each). CDR3 length equals 16 residues. V shed 3 bases and J shed 4 bases, with 17 bases lying between them. Germline CDR1 KGHSH, CDR2 LQKENI. The CDR3 DNA follows: TGTGCCAGCTCACCTCCAGGGAGTATCCCTCCAGATACGCAGTATTTT. It is translated as CASSPPGSIPPDTQYF.

This clonotype was seen repeatedly, ten times or more. The chain uses TRBV27 and TRBJ2-3, with TRBD2 matching 9 bases. J was trimmed by 3 bases and V by 9 bases; bases with no gene match: 13. This CDR3 contains 16 residues. Germline V gene sequence: CDR1 MNHEY, CDR2 SMNVEV (reference sequence). CDR3 residues: CARPTGLAGRTDTQYF. Written as DNA, the CDR3 is TGTGCCAGGCCAACGGGGCTAGCGGGACGTACAGATACGCAGTATTTT.

The chain carries TRBV6-4 and TRBJ2-1; maybe TRBD2 (7 bases). Germline V gives CDR1 MRHNA, CDR2 SNTAGT. Trimming shortened V by 2 bases and J by 7 bases, and 15 bases separated the two germline ends. This CDR3 is built from 15 residues. The CDR3 DNA is TGTGCCAGCAGTGACATGGTGGGAGGGGGAAATGAGCAGTTCTTC. Protein product: CASSDMVGGGNEQFF.

The chain employs TRBV7-9 and TRBJ2-1, with D possibly TRBD2 on 5 matching bases. Germline V gene data show CDR1 as SEHNR and CDR2 as FQNEAQ (reference sequence). The length of the CDR3 is 13 residues. V lost 7 bases to trimming and J lost 8 bases, with 15 bases between them. Here the CDR3 reads CASTPGSADEQFF. The CDR3 DNA reads TGTGCCAGCACCCCGGGGTCGGCTGATGAGCAGTTCTTC.

This clonotype turned up a few times. This chain links TRBV5-1 with TRBJ1-1, with D perhaps matching TRBD1 (5 bases). Germline lookup yields CDR1 SGHRS and CDR2 YFSETQ. Trimming took off 3 bases at V and 2 bases at J, with 11 bases between the two ends. The CDR3 spans 14 residues. DNA for the CDR3: TGCGCCAGCAGCTCAGGGACGGCAAACACTGAAGCTTTCTTT. This gives the protein CASSSGTANTEAFF.

The genes are TRBV4-2 and TRBJ2-1; 7 nucleotides line up with TRBD2. There are 13 residues in the CDR3. From germline, CDR1 is LGHNA and CDR2 YNFKEQ. V gave up 4 bases and J gave up 9 bases; unmatched junction bases: 6. The CDR3 DNA sequence: TGTGCCAGCAGCCCCGGACTAGATCCTGAGCAGTTCTTC. It specifies CASSPGLDPEQFF.

This clonotype was recorded a few times. This chain uses TRBV20-1 with TRBJ2-1, with 14 nucleotides matching TRBD2. V shed 0 bases and J 7 bases; nucleotides not matched to a gene: 8. This CDR3 has 17 amino acids. Germline lookup yields CDR1 DFQATT and CDR2 SNEGSKA (reference sequence). DNA for the CDR3: TGCAGTGCTAGAGATACCCGGACTAGCGGGAGGTTTAATGAGCAGTTCTTC. Its protein is CSARDTRTSGRFNEQFF.

This clonotype was counted between two and nine times. The chain couples TRBV7-9 to TRBJ2-7, with 9 bases that match TRBD1. The J segment lost 6 bases and the V segment lost 5 bases, leaving 8 bases of the junction unmatched. This CDR3 is 14 amino acids long. CDR1 is SEHNR, CDR2 FQNEAQ, per germline (reference sequence). CDR3 bases: TGTGCCAGCAGCCGGGGACAGGGAATTACCGAGCAGTACTTC. Protein: CASSRGQGITEQYF.

The chain has TRBV3-1 and TRBJ2-5; TRBD2 might be the D (5 bases). Per the germline V gene, CDR1 is LGHDT and CDR2 is YNNKEL (reference sequence). Trimming left V 4 bases short and J 8 bases short, with 11 bases between. The CDR3 contains 12 residues. The chain's CDR3 is CASSRRGYTQYF. The CDR3 DNA is TGTGCCAGCAGCCGGCGCGGGTATACCCAGTACTTC.

This clonotype was seen a few times. The V and J genes are TRBV4-1 and TRBJ2-7, with 10 bases that match TRBD2. V was clipped by 0 bases and J by 2 bases; unmatched bases: 10. Germline values: CDR1 MGHRA, CDR2 YSYEKL. The CDR3 has 18 amino acids. CDR3 loop: CASSQESPGLALTYEQYF. DNA for the CDR3: TGCGCCAGCAGCCAAGAGTCACCGGGACTAGCGCTTACCTACGAGCAGTACTTC.

This clonotype was counted at least ten times. This sequence joins TRBV5-1 and TRBJ2-4; D tentatively reads TRBD1 or TRBD2 (5 bases each). Deletions cut 4 bases from V and 5 bases from J, with 16 bases between. The CDR3 is made up of 15 amino acids. CDR1 SGHRS and CDR2 YFSETQ come from the germline V gene. The CDR3 loop is CASSISSWGQNIQYF. In DNA, the CDR3 is TGCGCCAGCAGCATCTCCAGTTGGGGACAAAACATTCAGTACTTC.

The V and J genes are TRBV6-5 and TRBJ2-1, with D tentatively TRBD2 (5 bases). The germline V gene encodes CDR1 MNHEY and CDR2 SVGAGI. The CDR3 runs 16 residues. Trimming took 10 bases from V and 0 from J, leaving 19 bases between them. The chain's CDR3 is CATISGSASSYNEQFF. For the CDR3, the DNA is TGTGCCACCATTTCGGGGTCGGCCAGCTCCTACAATGAGCAGTTCTTC.

This clonotype was counted a few times. The chain couples TRBV9 to TRBJ2-7, with TRBD2 identical over 9 bases. This CDR3 is 16 amino acids long. Germline loops: CDR1 SGDLS, CDR2 YYNGEE. V lost 0 bases and J lost 2; bases outside the gene matches: 6. The CDR3 spells CASSVGLAGIAYEQYF. In DNA form, the CDR3 reads TGTGCCAGCAGCGTAGGGCTAGCGGGGATAGCCTACGAGCAGTACTTC.

This sequence joins TRBV29-1 and TRBJ2-3, with TRBD2 matching 10 bases. This CDR3 spans 14 amino acids. With V trimmed by 7 bases and J by 1 base, 5 bases remained unmatched. The germline CDR1 and CDR2 sequences are SQVTM and ANQGSEA. CDR3 bases: TGCAGCGCCTGGCTAGCGGGAGGCACAGATACGCAGTATTTT. Translation: CSAWLAGGTDTQYF.

The chain combines TRBV7-9 with TRBJ2-1; 10 bases are shared with TRBD2. V trimming: 4 bases; J trimming: 3 bases; junction bases outside the gene matches: 9. Germline CDR1 reads SEHNR; CDR2 reads FQNEAQ (reference sequence). The CDR3 covers 17 residues. The CDR3 loop is CASSSPPGLARYNEQFF. CDR3 coding DNA: TGTGCCAGCAGCTCCCCCCCGGGACTAGCGCGCTACAATGAGCAGTTCTTC. Filled out from reference TRBV7-9 and TRBJ2-1, the complete variable domain reads DTGVSQNPRHKITKRGQNVTFRCDPISEHNRLYWYRQTLGQGPEFLTYFQNEAQLEKSRLLSDRFSAERPKGSFSTLEIQRTEQGDSAMYLCASSSPPGLARYNEQFFGPGTRLTVL.